This record concerns one T cell receptor beta chain sequence. Its specificity is unknown. The source of the sample is a study of T cell repertoires in cytomegalovirus infection. Via MiXCR, TCRdb re-called the reads, giving one row per CDR3 protein. The sample consists of a few hundred thousand distinct CDR3 sequences, 40% of them appearing once. The germline V and J ends were trimmed by 5 bases and 4 bases, with 13 bases remaining between them. The CDR3 is made up of 14 amino acids. Germline CDR1 reads MNHGY; CDR2 reads SAAAGT. The V and J genes are TRBV6-8 and TRBJ2-3; D may match TRBD1 or TRBD2 (5 bases each). This clonotype was sampled from a human donor in good health (CMV status not recorded). Some clones in this sample may be carry-over from other donors' samples. This specimen was cultured PBMCs, taken from culture after CMV antigen stimulation. Written as DNA, the CDR3 is TGTGCCAGCAGTACTCGGGGCCCTCCAGATACGCAGTATTTT. This sequence encodes CASSTRGPPDTQYF.